These 6 T cell receptor beta chains originate from one sample sequenced in a study of blood T cell repertoires in COVID-19. Clones were sequenced by immunoSEQ multiplex PCR, and TCRdb holds only the in-frame ones, with some missing. The table shows about 55,000 clones, with about 91% occurring only once. The sequenced sample was peripheral blood. The receptors come from a man aged 50-59 years with active COVID-19.

The rearrangement links TRBV7-2 to TRBJ1-6, with TRBD1 as a possible D gene (5 bases). The CDR3 runs 14 residues. Germline loops: CDR1 SGHTA, CDR2 FQGNSA. The V gene lost 4 bases and the J gene lost 10 bases, with 14 bases spanning the gap. The CDR3, as DNA: TGTGCCAGCAGCTACGACAGTGCGGGATCACCCCTCCACTTT. Translating it yields CASSYDSAGSPLHF.

The genes are TRBV5-8 and TRBJ2-7; TRBD2 matches at 9 bases. The junction had 10 bases not matched to a gene; V was cut back by 3 bases and J by 3 bases. Germline V gene sequence: CDR1 SGHTS, CDR2 YDEGEE. The CDR3 runs 16 residues. The CDR3 sequence is CASSWVPLAGNYEQYF. The CDR3, as DNA: TGTGCCAGCAGCTGGGTCCCGCTAGCGGGGAACTACGAGCAGTACTTC.

The chain couples TRBV7-6 to TRBJ2-1, with 7 nucleotides matching TRBD2. The CDR3 spans 15 residues. V trimming: 4 bases; J trimming: 7 bases; junction bases outside the gene matches: 10. In germline, CDR1 is SGHVS, CDR2 FNYEAQ. Here the CDR3 reads CASSSQAGKGNEQFF. The CDR3 DNA is TGTGCCAGCAGCTCACAAGCGGGGAAGGGAAATGAGCAGTTCTTC.

The chain links TRBV5-1 to TRBJ2-1; 9 positions agree with TRBD2. Germline CDR1 and CDR2: SGHRS and YFSETQ. This CDR3 region has 16 residues. V shed 1 base and J 0 bases; nucleotides not matched to a gene: 2. The CDR3 DNA is TGCGCCAGCAGCTTGAGGCGGGGGGGCTCCTACAATGAGCAGTTCTTC. It is translated as CASSLRRGGSYNEQFF. Together with reference TRBV5-1 and TRBJ2-1, the CDR3 gives the full variable domain: KAGVTQTPRYLIKTRGQQVTLSCSPISGHRSVSWYQQTPGQGLQFLFEYFSETQRNKGNFPGRFSGRQFSNSRSEMNVSTLELGDSALYLCASSLRRGGSYNEQFFGPGTRLTVL.

The rearrangement links TRBV6-2 or TRBV6-3 to TRBJ2-1; 10 bases align to TRBD2. Germline V gives CDR1 MNHEY, CDR2 SVGEGT. The CDR3 runs 15 residues. V was clipped by 5 bases and J by 4 bases; unmatched bases: 5. The CDR3 here is CASSDLAGAYNEQFF. The DNA for the CDR3 is TGTGCCAGCAGTGACCTAGCGGGGGCATACAATGAGCAGTTCTTC.

The chain is built from TRBV3-1 (or the pseudogene TRBV3-2) and TRBJ2-4; D remains ambiguous. In germline, CDR1 is LGHDT, CDR2 YNNKEL (reference sequence). This CDR3 has 17 residues. Trimming stripped 6 bases from V and 3 bases from J, with 21 bases between. The CDR3 region has the DNA TGTGCCAGCAGATCCGCGGAATCCAGCAGTGTCAAAAACATTCAGTACTTC. Amino acids: CASRSAESSSVKNIQYF.